The 10 T cell receptor beta chains in this list originate from one sample, sequenced in a study of T-cell memory formation after mild COVID-19 (dated by TCRdb to the early 2020s). The library relied on 5' RACE. The run used an Illumina NovaSeq 6000. Using fastp trimming at Q25 and MiXCR clonotype assembly, TCRdb reanalyzed the public sequencing data and kept in-frame beta chains. Rows with one shared CDR3 protein collapse into an entry with the most common genes and DNA. A total of around 500,000 distinct CDR3 sequences appear in this sample, around a sixth of them only once. Jointly, the top ten make up roughly an eighth of the sample. Sequenced input: PBMCs or a T cell subset sorted from them (not recorded which). Source of these receptors: an adult woman who had mild COVID-19 (a few samples of this study predate the infection). The sample titles of this study are shuffled in the database, so cell type and time point are left out; the donor was told from shared clones.

This clonotype was detected a few times. The rearrangement uses TRBV7-9 and TRBJ1-5; D unresolved. The CDR3 length is 15 residues. Germline lookup yields CDR1 SEHNR and CDR2 FQNEAQ (reference sequence). V lost 5 bases and J 2 bases, leaving 13 bases between the germline ends. CDR3 sequence reads: CASSEDGRGNQPQHF. CDR3 bases: TGTGCCAGCAGCGAGGACGGACGGGGCAATCAGCCCCAGCATTTT.

This clonotype has just a few counts. The chain joins TRBV29-1 to TRBJ2-6; D is uncertain. The CDR3 runs 14 residues. The germline V gene has CDR1 SQVTM and CDR2 ANQGSEA. V was pared by 0 bases and J by 3 bases, with 6 bases between. Here the CDR3 DNA reads TGCAGCGTTGAAGATGTGCGTGGGGCCAACGTCCTGACTTTC. Protein: CSVEDVRGANVLTF. The full variable domain, with the rest looked up from reference TRBV29-1 and TRBJ2-6, is SAVISQKPSRDICQRGTSLTIQCQVDSQVTMMFWYRQQPGQSLTLIATANQGSEATYESGFVIDKFPISRPNLTFSTLTVSNMSPEDSSIYLCSVEDVRGANVLTFGAGSRLTVL.

This clonotype was seen only a few times. The chain carries TRBV6-5 and TRBJ2-3; 7 bases are a match to TRBD2. Trimming cost V 2 bases and J 5 bases; bases outside gene matches: 7. There are 15 residues in the CDR3. In germline, CDR1 is MNHEY, CDR2 SVGAGI. The CDR3 nucleotides are TGTGCCAGCAGTTACGGCGGGAGAGGGAAAGATACGCAGTATTTT. Protein: CASSYGGRGKDTQYF.

This clonotype was counted ten times or more. The chain links TRBV7-6 to TRBJ2-1, with TRBD2 identical over 11 bases. V trimming: 3 bases; J trimming: 8 bases; junction bases outside the gene matches: 18. CDR3 length equals 19 residues. CDR1 SGHVS and CDR2 FNYEAQ come from the germline V gene. The CDR3 region is CASSFDSGRAPKRSDEQFF. The CDR3 DNA reads TGTGCCAGCAGCTTTGATAGCGGGAGGGCCCCCAAGAGGAGCGATGAGCAGTTCTTC.

This rearrangement joins TRBV4-1 to TRBJ1-5; 8 bases map to TRBD1. Unmatched junction bases numbered 8, after V lost 0 bases and J lost 7 bases. The germline V gene has CDR1 MGHRA and CDR2 YSYEKL. The CDR3 covers 16 residues. This CDR3 reads CASSQEAQGARQPQHF. The CDR3 nucleotides read TGCGCCAGCAGCCAAGAGGCGCAGGGGGCCAGGCAGCCCCAGCATTTT.

The V call is TRBV24-1, the J call TRBJ2-3, with D uncertain. Germline lookup yields CDR1 KGHDR and CDR2 SFDVKD. The CDR3 runs to 13 residues. V lost 9 bases and J 2 bases, leaving 11 bases between the germline ends. The CDR3 protein is CATASGYTDTQYF. CDR3 DNA: TGTGCCACCGCGAGTGGATACACAGATACGCAGTATTTT.

The chain recombines TRBV2 with TRBJ2-7; D gene unclear. V lost 2 bases to trimming and J lost 8 bases, with 7 bases between them. This CDR3 has 11 residues. Germline CDR1 reads SNHLY; CDR2 reads FYNNEI. The CDR3 coding sequence is TGTGCCAGCAGTGAAAGCTGGAAGCAGTACTTC. Its translation: CASSESWKQYF.

This clonotype was found many times. CDR3 DNA: TGTGCCACCAGTGATTTGGGCGGCACTGAAGCTTTCTTT. The encoded protein is CATSDLGGTEAFF. The gene calls are TRBV24-1 and TRBJ1-1, with D hard to call. Looked up from germline, CDR1 is KGHDR and CDR2 is SFDVKD. V lost 0 bases and J lost 4, with 5 bases in between. This CDR3 comprises 13 residues.

V gene TRBV7-9 combines with J gene TRBJ2-7; 14 positions match TRBD2. The length of the CDR3 is 19 residues. Germline assignment: CDR1 SEHNR and CDR2 FQNEAQ (reference sequence). V trimming: 1 base; J trimming: 0 bases; junction bases outside the gene matches: 8. The CDR3 loop is CASSLGGGLAGGRSYEQYF. As DNA, the CDR3 is TGTGCCAGCAGCTTAGGGGGCGGACTAGCGGGAGGCCGCTCCTACGAGCAGTACTTC.

The J gene is TRBJ1-1, the V gene TRBV20-1; a weak D match, TRBD1 (5 bases). The V and J ends lost 5 bases and 6 bases respectively, with 19 bases between them. The germline gives CDR1 DFQATT, CDR2 SNEGSKA (reference sequence). The CDR3 is 14 residues long. The CDR3 DNA follows: TGCAGTGCTGAGGCCAGGGAAAACCGCGCTGAAGCTTTCTTT. Its protein is CSAEARENRAEAFF.